The 16 T cell receptor beta chains in this list originate from one sample, sequenced in a study of T cell changes during pregnancy in multiple sclerosis. Sequencing was performed with immunoSEQ multiplex PCR; in TCRdb, only in-frame clones are kept and a portion is missing. The sample carries about 73,000 clones, 90% recorded once. The material sequenced was peripheral blood, taken after pregnancy. Every receptor here comes from a female donor in good health, enrolled as a control in a pregnancy study.

The rearrangement uses TRBV7-2 and TRBJ2-7; 11 nucleotides line up with TRBD2. Losses at the gene ends were 0 bases for V and 4 bases for J; bases not matched to a gene: 8. From germline, CDR1 is SGHTA and CDR2 FQGNSA. The CDR3 has 17 amino acids. CDR3 residues: CASSLALLTSGAYEQYF. As DNA, the CDR3 is TGTGCCAGCAGCTTAGCGCTTTTGACTAGCGGGGCTTACGAGCAGTACTTC.

V and J are TRBV12-5 and TRBJ2-7; D perhaps matches TRBD2 (5 bases). Trimming took off 0 bases at V and 4 bases at J, with 7 bases between the two ends. The CDR3 has 13 amino acids. CDR1 LGHNT and CDR2 FRNRAP come from the germline V gene. DNA for the CDR3: TGTGCTAGTGGTTTGGTACCGGGGTACGAGCAGTACTTC. Protein product: CASGLVPGYEQYF. Full variable domain (missing parts from reference TRBV12-5 and TRBJ2-7): DARVTQTPRHKVTEMGQEVTMRCQPILGHNTVFWYRQTMMQGLELLAYFRNRAPLDDSGMPKDRFSAEMPDATLATLKIQPSEPRDSAVYFCASGLVPGYEQYFGPGTRLTVT.

V is TRBV7-2 and J is TRBJ2-1, with 8 positions matching TRBD2. This CDR3 has 17 residues. Trimming at V came to 4 bases and at J to 8 bases, leaving 16 bases not matched to a gene. Germline V gene lookup returns CDR1 SGHTA and CDR2 FQGNSA. CDR3 residues: CASSSHATGGGSYEQFF. In nucleotides, the CDR3 is TGTGCCAGCAGCTCGCACGCCACCGGGGGGGGGTCCTATGAGCAGTTCTTC.

CDR3 loop: CASNRLAGASTDTQYF. In DNA, the CDR3 is TGTGCCAGCAATAGGCTAGCGGGGGCCAGCACAGATACGCAGTATTTT. The chain recombines TRBV2 with TRBJ2-3; TRBD2 agrees at 10 bases. Looked up from germline, CDR1 is SNHLY and CDR2 is FYNNEI. The CDR3 consists of 16 residues. The V and J ends lost 7 bases and 0 bases, in that order; junction bases with no gene match: 7.

The chain is built from TRBV5-4 and TRBJ2-3, with 7 bases that match TRBD2. Germline trimming cut 2 bases from V and 4 bases from J; bases unmatched to any gene: 10. Looked up from germline, CDR1 is SGHNT and CDR2 is YYREEE (reference sequence). The CDR3 extends over 16 amino acids. CDR3 sequence (DNA): TGTGCCAGCAGCTTTATGAGGGAGGGGTCAGCAGATACGCAGTATTTT. Protein: CASSFMREGSADTQYF.

The chain has TRBV30 and TRBJ1-5; 12 nucleotides align to TRBD1. CDR3 length: 14 amino acids. Germline V lookup: CDR1 GTSNPN, CDR2 SVGIG (reference sequence). J gave up 3 bases and V 3 bases, and 0 bases lay outside the gene matches. The CDR3: CAWRGQGANQPQHF. For the CDR3, the DNA is TGTGCCTGGAGGGGACAGGGGGCCAATCAGCCCCAGCATTTT.

V is TRBV19 and J is TRBJ2-2; maybe TRBD1 (5 bases). The CDR3 covers 13 residues. CDR1 and CDR2 (germline): LNHDA, SQIVND (reference sequence). Between the trimmed V and J ends, which lost 6 bases and 5 bases, there was a span of 10 bases. The CDR3 loop is CASRAQGTGELFF. The CDR3 nucleotides read TGTGCCAGTAGAGCCCAGGGTACCGGGGAGCTGTTTTTT. Together with reference TRBV19 and TRBJ2-2, the CDR3 gives the full variable domain: DGGITQSPKYLFRKEGQNVTLSCEQNLNHDAMYWYRQDPGQGLRLIYYSQIVNDFQKGDIAEGYSVSREKKESFPLTVTSAQKNPTAFYLCASRAQGTGELFFGEGSRLTVL.

This chain links TRBV10-3 with TRBJ2-2; 12 bases are shared with TRBD2. CDR1 ENHRY and CDR2 SYGVKD come from the germline V gene. CDR3 length equals 15 residues. Germline trimming cut 2 bases from V and 7 bases from J; bases unmatched to any gene: 2. The DNA for the CDR3 is TGTGCCATCAGTGAGCTAGCGGGAGGGCTCGGGGAGCTGTTTTTT. This codes for CAISELAGGLGELFF.

The chain is built from TRBV30 and TRBJ1-1; unclear D gene. CDR1 and CDR2 from the germline V gene are GTSNPN and SVGIG (reference sequence). The CDR3 is made up of 16 amino acids. V lost 0 bases and J 2 bases, leaving 16 bases between the germline ends. The CDR3 region has the DNA TGTGCCTGGAGTGTAGGCCCCCGGGTCACCAACACTGAAGCTTTCTTT. Translation: CAWSVGPRVTNTEAFF.

The genes are TRBV9 and TRBJ2-5, with 8 bases matching TRBD1. CDR3 length: 16 amino acids. CDR1 is SGDLS and CDR2 is YYNGEE in the germline V gene. After removal of 0 bases from V and 5 bases from J, the junction contained 9 bases not matched to a gene. CDR3 amino acids: CASSVGDRGFSETQYF. The CDR3 nucleotides read TGTGCCAGCAGCGTAGGAGACAGGGGTTTCTCGGAGACCCAGTACTTC.

The rearrangement uses TRBV14 and TRBJ1-2; 8 bases fit TRBD1. The V segment lost 1 base and the J segment 7 bases; nucleotides outside the gene matches: 8. This CDR3 comprises 15 residues. Germline V CDR1 and CDR2: SGHDN, FVKESK. The CDR3 DNA reads TGTGCCAGCAGCCAAGGGGGGCAGGGGGCGACTGGCTACACCTTC. As protein: CASSQGGQGATGYTF. Drawing the rest from reference TRBV14 and TRBJ1-2, the complete variable domain is EAGVTQFPSHSVIEKGQTVTLRCDPISGHDNLYWYRRVMGKEIKFLLHFVKESKQDESGMPNNRFLAERTGGTYSTLKVQPAELEDSGVYFCASSQGGQGATGYTFGSGTRLTVV.

The J gene is TRBJ2-1, the V gene TRBV7-2, with 12 positions matching TRBD2. The CDR3 sequence is 17 residues long. The V gene's germline CDR1 is SGHTA and CDR2 FQGNSA. J was trimmed by 3 bases and V by 4 bases; bases with no gene match: 7. The CDR3 sequence is CASSYGLAGIYYNEQFF. The CDR3 DNA is TGTGCCAGCAGCTACGGACTAGCGGGGATATACTACAATGAGCAGTTCTTC. The full variable domain, in which reference TRBV7-2 and TRBJ2-1 provide the parts outside the CDR3, is GAGVSQSPSNKVTEKGKDVELRCDPISGHTALYWYRQSLGQGLEFLIYFQGNSAPDKSGLPSDRFSAERTGGSVSTLTIQRTQQEDSAVYLCASSYGLAGIYYNEQFFGPGTRLTVL.

In nucleotides, the CDR3 is TGTGCCAGCAGCCGGGGCCTCGGGGAAAAACTGTTTTTT. Amino acids: CASSRGLGEKLFF. The rearrangement links TRBV14 to TRBJ1-4, with a weak D call TRBD1 (5 bases). Looked up from germline, CDR1 is SGHDN and CDR2 is FVKESK. The V gene lost 4 bases and the J gene lost 8 bases, with 11 bases spanning the gap. The CDR3 is made up of 13 amino acids.

The rearrangement uses TRBV4-3 and TRBJ2-7, with D possibly being TRBD2 (5 bases). The CDR3 is 17 residues long. Germline V gives CDR1 LGHNA, CDR2 YSLEER. The V gene lost 0 bases and the J gene lost 1 base, with 16 bases spanning the gap. The CDR3 DNA sequence: TGCGCCAGCAGCCAAGATCAAAGTCCAAGCGGATCCTACGAGCAGTACTTC. Encoded protein: CASSQDQSPSGSYEQYF.

This chain connects TRBV7-2 to TRBJ2-7, with 11 positions matching TRBD1. CDR1 SGHTA and CDR2 FQGNSA come from the germline V gene. V trimming: 5 bases; J trimming: 5 bases; junction bases outside the gene matches: 5. There are 14 residues in the CDR3. CDR3 sequence: CASSLDRGLNEQYF. CDR3 nucleotides: TGTGCCAGCAGCCTGGACAGGGGGCTGAACGAGCAGTACTTC.

The chain recombines TRBV7-2 with TRBJ1-4; D remains unclear. This CDR3 contains 15 residues. The V end was cut by 1 base, the J end by 8 bases, with 14 bases between. In germline, CDR1 is SGHTA, CDR2 FQGNSA. The CDR3 DNA follows: TGTGCCAGCAGCTTAGGGGCCCGGGGAGGGGAAAAACTGTTTTTT. The encoded protein is CASSLGARGGEKLFF.